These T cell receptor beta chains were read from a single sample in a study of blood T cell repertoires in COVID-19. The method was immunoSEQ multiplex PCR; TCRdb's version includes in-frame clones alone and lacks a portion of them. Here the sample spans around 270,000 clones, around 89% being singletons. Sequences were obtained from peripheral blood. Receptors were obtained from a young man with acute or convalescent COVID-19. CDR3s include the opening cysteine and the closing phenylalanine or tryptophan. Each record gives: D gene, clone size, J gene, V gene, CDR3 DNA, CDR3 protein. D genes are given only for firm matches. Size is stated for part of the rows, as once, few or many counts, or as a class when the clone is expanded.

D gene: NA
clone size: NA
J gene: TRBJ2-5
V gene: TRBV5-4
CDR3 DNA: TGTGCCAGCAGCTTTACGGGACACGGAGGACCCTCTGAGACCCAGTACTTC
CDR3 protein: CASSFTGHGGPSETQYF

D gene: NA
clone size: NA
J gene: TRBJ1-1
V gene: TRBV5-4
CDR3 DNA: TGTGCCAGCAGCTCTCCAGGGGACACTGAAGCTTTCTTT
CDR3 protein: CASSSPGDTEAFF

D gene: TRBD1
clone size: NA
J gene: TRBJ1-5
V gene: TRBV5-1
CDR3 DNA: TGCGCCAGCAGTCCTGCAGGACAGGTCAATCAGCCCCAGCATTTT
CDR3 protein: CASSPAGQVNQPQHF

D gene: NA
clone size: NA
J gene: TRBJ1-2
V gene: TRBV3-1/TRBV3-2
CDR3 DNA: TGTGCCAGCAGCCAGAGACGGAGGAACTATGGCTACACCTTC
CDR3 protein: CASSQRRRNYGYTF

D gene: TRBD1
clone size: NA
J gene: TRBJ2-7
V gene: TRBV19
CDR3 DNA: TGTGCCACCGCGGAACCCAGGGGGGAGCAGTACTTC
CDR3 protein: CATAEPRGEQYF

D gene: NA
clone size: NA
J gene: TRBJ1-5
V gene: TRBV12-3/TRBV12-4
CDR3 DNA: TGTGCCAGCAGTCCCCTCAATCAGCCCCAGCATTTT
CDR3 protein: CASSPLNQPQHF

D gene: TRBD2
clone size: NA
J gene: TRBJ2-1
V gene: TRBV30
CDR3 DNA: TGTGCCTGGAACCGGGACTACCGCAACAATGAGCAGTTCTTC
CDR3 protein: CAWNRDYRNNEQFF

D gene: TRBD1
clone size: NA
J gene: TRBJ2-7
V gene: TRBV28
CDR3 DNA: TGTGCCAGCAGGAGATTACAGGGGTTCGAGCAGTACTTC
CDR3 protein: CASRRLQGFEQYF

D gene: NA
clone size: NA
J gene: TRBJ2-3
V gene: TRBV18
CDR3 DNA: TGTGCCAGCTCACCAGTATTTACAGATACGCAGTATTTT
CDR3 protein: CASSPVFTDTQYF

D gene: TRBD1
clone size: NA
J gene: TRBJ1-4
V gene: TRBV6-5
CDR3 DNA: TGTGCCAGCAAACCAGGACAGGCCAATGAAAAACTGTTTTTT
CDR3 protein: CASKPGQANEKLFF

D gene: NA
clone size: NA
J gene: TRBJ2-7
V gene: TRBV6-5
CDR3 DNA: TGTGCCAGCAGTTCGCTAGTTGGCGAGCAGTACTTC
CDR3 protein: CASSSLVGEQYF

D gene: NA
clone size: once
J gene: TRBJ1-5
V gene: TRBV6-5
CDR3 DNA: TGTGCCAGCCACAGGGTCAATCAGCCCCAGCATTTT
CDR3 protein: CASHRVNQPQHF

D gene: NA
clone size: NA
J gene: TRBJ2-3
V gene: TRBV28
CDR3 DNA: TGTGCCAGCAGTGGTTATCCGGGAGTGGGCACAGATACGCAGTATTTT
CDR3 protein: CASSGYPGVGTDTQYF

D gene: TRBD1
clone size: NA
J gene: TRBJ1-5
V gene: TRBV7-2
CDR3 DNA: TGTGCCAGCAGCTCAGGGGGCTGGAATCAGCCCCAGCATTTT
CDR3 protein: CASSSGGWNQPQHF

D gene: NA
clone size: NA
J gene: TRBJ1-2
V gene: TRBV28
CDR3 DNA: TGTGCCAGCACGGAGGGGATCTATGGCTACACCTTC
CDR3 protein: CASTEGIYGYTF

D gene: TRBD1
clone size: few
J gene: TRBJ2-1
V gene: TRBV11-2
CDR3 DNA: TGTGCCAGCAGACCGGACAGGGGAAATCCCTACAATGAGCAGTTCTTC
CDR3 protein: CASRPDRGNPYNEQFF

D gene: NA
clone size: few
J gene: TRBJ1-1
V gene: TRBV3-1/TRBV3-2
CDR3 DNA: TGTGCCAGCAGCCGTACGGGGGGCAACACTGAAGCTTTCTTT
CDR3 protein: CASSRTGGNTEAFF

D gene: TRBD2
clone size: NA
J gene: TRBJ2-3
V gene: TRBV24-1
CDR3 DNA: TGTGCCACCAGTGACCGAGGGAGGGTTGAAGCAGATACGCAGTATTTT
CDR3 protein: CATSDRGRVEADTQYF

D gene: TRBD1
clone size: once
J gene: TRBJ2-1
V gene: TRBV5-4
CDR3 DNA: TGTGCCAGCAGCAGACAGGGGGCCGACAATGAGCAGTTCTTC
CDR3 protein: CASSRQGADNEQFF

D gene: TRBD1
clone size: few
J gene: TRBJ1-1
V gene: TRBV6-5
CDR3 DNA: TGTGCCAGCAAACCGGGACAGCACAACACTGAAGCTTTCTTT
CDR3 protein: CASKPGQHNTEAFF

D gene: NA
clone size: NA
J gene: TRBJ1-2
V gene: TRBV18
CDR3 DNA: TGTGCCAGCTCACCATTCGAGGGAGGGGGCTACACCTTC
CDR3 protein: CASSPFEGGGYTF

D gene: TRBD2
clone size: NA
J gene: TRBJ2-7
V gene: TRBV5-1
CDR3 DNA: TGCGCCAGCAGTCCCGAACCAGCGGGGGGGCCGTACGAGCAGTACTTC
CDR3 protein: CASSPEPAGGPYEQYF

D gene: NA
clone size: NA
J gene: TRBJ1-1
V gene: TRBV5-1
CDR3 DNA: TGCGCCAGCAGCTCCAGGGAGGGGATGAACACTGAAGCTTTCTTT
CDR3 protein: CASSSREGMNTEAFF

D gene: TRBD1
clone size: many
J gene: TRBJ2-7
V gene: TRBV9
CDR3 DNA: TGTGCCAGCAGCCCTAGGGGGCCCCACGAGCAGTACTTC
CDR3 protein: CASSPRGPHEQYF

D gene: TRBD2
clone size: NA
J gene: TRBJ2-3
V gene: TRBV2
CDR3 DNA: TGTGCCAGCATTTTCGGGACTAGCGTCACAGATACGCAGTATTTT
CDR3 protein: CASIFGTSVTDTQYF

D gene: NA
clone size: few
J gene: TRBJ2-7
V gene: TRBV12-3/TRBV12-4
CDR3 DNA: TGTGCCAGCAGCAGACTAGGCTACGAGCAGTACTTC
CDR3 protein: CASSRLGYEQYF

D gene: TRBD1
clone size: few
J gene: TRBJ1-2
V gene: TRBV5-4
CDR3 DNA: TGTGCCAGCAGCCGGACAGGGGCTATCTATGGCTACACCTTC
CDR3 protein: CASSRTGAIYGYTF

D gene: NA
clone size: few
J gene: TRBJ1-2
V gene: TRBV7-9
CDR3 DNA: TGTGCCAGCAGCTTGATCGTTGTACGGGATGGCTACACCTTC
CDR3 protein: CASSLIVVRDGYTF

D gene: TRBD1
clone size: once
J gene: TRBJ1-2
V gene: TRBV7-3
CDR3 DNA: TGTGCCAGCAGCTTAGGGACAGGCGTCTATGGCTACACCTTC
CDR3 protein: CASSLGTGVYGYTF

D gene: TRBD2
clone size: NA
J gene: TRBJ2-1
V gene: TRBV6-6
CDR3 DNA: TGTGCCAGCAGTCTAGCGGGAGAGAGGCAGTTCTTC
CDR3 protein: CASSLAGERQFF

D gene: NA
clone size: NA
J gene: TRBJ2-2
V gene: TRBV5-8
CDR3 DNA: TGTGCCAGCAGCCTCCGGACAGTCACCGGGGAGCTGTTTTTT
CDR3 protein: CASSLRTVTGELFF

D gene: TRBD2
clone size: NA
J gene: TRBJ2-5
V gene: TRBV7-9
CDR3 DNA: TGTGCCAGCAGCTTAATGAGCGGGGGCCCCCAAGAGACCCAGTACTTC
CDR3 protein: CASSLMSGGPQETQYF

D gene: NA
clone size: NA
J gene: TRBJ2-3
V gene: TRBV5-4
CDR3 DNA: TGTGCCAGCAGCTTGGCCCCCGGGGCAGATACGCAGTATTTT
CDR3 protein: CASSLAPGADTQYF

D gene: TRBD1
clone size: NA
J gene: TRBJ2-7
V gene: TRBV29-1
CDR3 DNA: TGCAGCGTCGAACCTCAAACAGGGGACGAGCAGTACTTC
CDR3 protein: CSVEPQTGDEQYF

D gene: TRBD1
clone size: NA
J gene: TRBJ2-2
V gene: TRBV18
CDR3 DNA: TGTGCCAGCTCCCCAGGACAGGGCTACACCGGGGAGCTGTTTTTT
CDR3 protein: CASSPGQGYTGELFF

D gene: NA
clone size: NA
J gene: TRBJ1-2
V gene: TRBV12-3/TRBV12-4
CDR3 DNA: TGTGCCAGCAGCTTTCAGGGTGGGCTCGGCTACACCTTC
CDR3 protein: CASSFQGGLGYTF

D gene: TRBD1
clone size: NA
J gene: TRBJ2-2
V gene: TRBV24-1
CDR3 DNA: TGTGCCACCCGGGACAGGGGAGGGTCCACCGGGGAGCTGTTTTTT
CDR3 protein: CATRDRGGSTGELFF

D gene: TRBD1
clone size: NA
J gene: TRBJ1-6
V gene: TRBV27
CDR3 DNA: TGTGCCAGCAGGCCCTGGGACAGGGGGCTTAGTTCACCCCTCCACTTT
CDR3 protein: CASRPWDRGLSSPLHF

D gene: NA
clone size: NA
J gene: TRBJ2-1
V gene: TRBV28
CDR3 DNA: TGTGCCAGCAGACCTCTGGGGGCCACATCTTACAATGAGCAGTTCTTC
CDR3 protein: CASRPLGATSYNEQFF

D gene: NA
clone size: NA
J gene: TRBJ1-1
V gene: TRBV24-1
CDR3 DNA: TGTGCCACCAGTGATCCCCGTAGTGGTAGGGGTGACACTGAAGCTTTCTTT
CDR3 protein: CATSDPRSGRGDTEAFF

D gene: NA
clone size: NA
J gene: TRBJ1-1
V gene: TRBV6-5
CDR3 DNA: TGTGCCAGCTTCACGGCACACCGGGGCACTGAAGCTTTCTTT
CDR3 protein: CASFTAHRGTEAFF

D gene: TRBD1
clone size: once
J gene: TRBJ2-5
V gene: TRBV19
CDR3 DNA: TGTGCCAGTAGTATTAGGACAGGGGGAGTACAAGAGACCCAGTACTTC
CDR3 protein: CASSIRTGGVQETQYF

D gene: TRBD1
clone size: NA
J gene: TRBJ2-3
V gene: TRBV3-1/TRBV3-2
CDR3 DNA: TGTGCCAGCAGCCAAGATCCCATTGGACAGGGGAGCACAGATACGCAGTATTTT
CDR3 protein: CASSQDPIGQGSTDTQYF

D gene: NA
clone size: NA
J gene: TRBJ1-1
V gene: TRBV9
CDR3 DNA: TGTGCCAGCAGCGTAGGGGGCCTCCTGAACACTGAAGCTTTCTTT
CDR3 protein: CASSVGGLLNTEAFF

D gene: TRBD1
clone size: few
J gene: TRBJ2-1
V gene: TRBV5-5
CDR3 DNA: TGTGCCAGCAGCGGGACAGGCCGCTCCTACAATGAGCAGTTCTTC
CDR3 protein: CASSGTGRSYNEQFF

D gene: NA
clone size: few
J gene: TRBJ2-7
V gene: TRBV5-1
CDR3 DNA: TGCGCCAGCAGCTTGGACGCCGGGGGCGAGCAGTACTTC
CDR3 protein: CASSLDAGGEQYF

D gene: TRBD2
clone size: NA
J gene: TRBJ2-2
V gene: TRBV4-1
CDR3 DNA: TGCGCCAGCAGCCAAGAGAGACTAGCGGGCTCGGAGGGGGAGCTGTTTTTT
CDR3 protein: CASSQERLAGSEGELFF

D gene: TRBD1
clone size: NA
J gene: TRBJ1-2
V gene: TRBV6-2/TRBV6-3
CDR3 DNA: TGTGCCAGCAGTTACAATGGACAGGGGGACTATGGCTACACCTTC
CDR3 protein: CASSYNGQGDYGYTF

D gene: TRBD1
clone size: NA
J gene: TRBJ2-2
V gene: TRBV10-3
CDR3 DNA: TGTGCCATCAGTGAGTATTCGCCGGGACAGGGCCCAACCGGGGAGCTGTTTTTT
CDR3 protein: CAISEYSPGQGPTGELFF

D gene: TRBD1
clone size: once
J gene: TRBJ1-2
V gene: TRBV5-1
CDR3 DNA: TGCGCCAGCAGCTTGGGAGGGACAGGGTATCTCTATGGCTACACCTTC
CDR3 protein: CASSLGGTGYLYGYTF

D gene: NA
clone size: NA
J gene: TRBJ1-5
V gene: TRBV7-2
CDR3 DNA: TGTGCCAGCAGCTTGAGTACCAAACAGCCCCAGCATTTT
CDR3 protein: CASSLSTKQPQHF

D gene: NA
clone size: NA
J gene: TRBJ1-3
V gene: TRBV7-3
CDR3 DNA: TGTGCCAGCAGCCGAGCAGGGGAAGAGTCTGGAAACACCATATATTTT
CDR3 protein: CASSRAGEESGNTIYF

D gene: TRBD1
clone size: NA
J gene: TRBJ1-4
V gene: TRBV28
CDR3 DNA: TGTGCCAGCAGTTCTTACGACAGGGGGCCGAATGAAAAACTGTTTTTT
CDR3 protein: CASSSYDRGPNEKLFF

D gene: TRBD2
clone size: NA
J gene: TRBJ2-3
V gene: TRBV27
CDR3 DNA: TGTGCCAGCAGTTTTAGCGGGGGATACACAGATACGCAGTATTTT
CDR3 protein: CASSFSGGYTDTQYF

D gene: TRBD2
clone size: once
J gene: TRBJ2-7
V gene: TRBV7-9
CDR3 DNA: TGTGCCAGCAGCTTACTAGCGGGAAGTTCGTACGAGCAGTACTTC
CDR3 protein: CASSLLAGSSYEQYF

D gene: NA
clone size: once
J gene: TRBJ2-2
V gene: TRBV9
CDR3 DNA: TGTGCCAGCAGCGCGGGACTCGTAAACACCGGGGAGCTGTTTTTT
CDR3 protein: CASSAGLVNTGELFF

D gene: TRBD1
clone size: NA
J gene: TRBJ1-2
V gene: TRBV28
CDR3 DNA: TGTGCCAGCACCGTAGACAGGGGGGGAATTAACTATGGCTACACCTTC
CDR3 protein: CASTVDRGGINYGYTF

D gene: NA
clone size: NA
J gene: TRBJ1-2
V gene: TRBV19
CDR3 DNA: TGTGCCAGTAGTATACGAGGTGACCTCTATGGCTACACCTTC
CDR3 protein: CASSIRGDLYGYTF

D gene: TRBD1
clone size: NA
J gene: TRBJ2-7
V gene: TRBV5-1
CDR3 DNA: TGCGCCAGCAGCCTCAGACCCGGGACAGGGGAAATACAGTACTTC
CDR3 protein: CASSLRPGTGEIQYF